The next 18 T cell receptor beta chains were all read from a single sample in a study of OX40 agonist ivuxolimab in advanced cancers. The library was generated by the immunoSEQ multiplex PCR assay. TCRdb re-hosts the immuneACCESS table, in-frame sequences only. Its copies lack some clones; in the studies checked, an unresolved V gene accounts for under half of them, and the cause for the rest is not known. Here the sample has over 65,000 clones; 92% occur a single time. Roughly 0.56% of the sample belongs to the ten largest clones. The sequencing used CD4+ or CD8+ T cells sorted from blood, collected in a trial of the OX40 agonist ivuxolimab. The receptors shown here come from an adult with an advanced solid tumor such as melanoma, head and neck, liver or kidney cancer.

The chain joins TRBV12-5 to TRBJ2-3; 8 bases map to TRBD1. Germline V gene lookup returns CDR1 LGHNT and CDR2 FRNRAP. V dropped 6 bases and J dropped 7; count of bases not matched to a gene: 9. The CDR3 is 14 residues long. The CDR3, as DNA: TGTGCTAGTGGGGGGACAGGTACCCTTCATACGCAGTATTTT. Translating gives CASGGTGTLHTQYF.

The chain employs TRBV5-1 and TRBJ2-2; 8 nucleotides align to TRBD2. The CDR3 contains 18 residues. CDR1 and CDR2 from the germline V gene are SGHRS and YFSETQ. The junction had 11 bases not matched to a gene; V was cut back by 0 bases and J by 4 bases. The CDR3 loop is CASSLGSGRTGVTGELFF. The CDR3 DNA sequence: TGCGCCAGCAGCTTGGGCAGCGGGAGAACCGGGGTCACCGGGGAGCTGTTTTTT.

The rearrangement links TRBV6-5 to TRBJ1-2; maybe TRBD1 (6 bases). This CDR3 is 14 amino acids long. Germline V gene sequence: CDR1 MNHEY, CDR2 SVGAGI. V was clipped by 0 bases and J by 8 bases, with 13 bases between them. The CDR3 DNA follows: TGTGCCAGCAGTTACTCGAGGGGGGCTCGAGGCTACACCTTC. Translated, it gives CASSYSRGARGYTF.

The V call is TRBV4-1, the J call TRBJ2-7; 7 bases are a match to TRBD1. Germline loops: CDR1 MGHRA, CDR2 YSYEKL. The CDR3 spans 15 residues. With 1 base clipped from V and 7 bases from J, the junction kept 10 bases outside the gene matches. The CDR3 DNA reads as TGCGCCAGCAGCCAAGTTGGACAGGCGAATAAAGAGCAGTACTTC. This sequence encodes CASSQVGQANKEQYF.

The chain links TRBV7-8 to TRBJ2-5; TRBD2 matches at 8 bases. This CDR3 contains 18 residues. The V and J ends lost 1 base and 4 bases, in that order; junction bases with no gene match: 14. In germline, CDR1 is SGHVS, CDR2 FQNEAQ. CDR3 nucleotide sequence: TGTGCCAGCAGCTTAGGTAGCGGGACACAAATAGGGGCAGAGACCCAGTACTTC. This sequence encodes CASSLGSGTQIGAETQYF.

This chain uses TRBV7-3 with TRBJ2-3; tentative D call: TRBD1 (6 bases). The CDR3 covers 14 residues. Trimming removed 6 bases at V and 4 bases at J, with 14 bases between. Germline V lookup: CDR1 SGHTA, CDR2 FQGTGA. CDR3 DNA: TGTGCCAGCAGGAAGGACAGTTACTCAGATACGCAGTATTTT. As protein: CASRKDSYSDTQYF.

V gene TRBV2 combines with J gene TRBJ2-7; TRBD2 matches at 7 bases. Trimming cost V 3 bases and J 1 base; bases outside gene matches: 9. The CDR3 has 16 amino acids. The germline CDR1 and CDR2 sequences are SNHLY and FYNNEI. The CDR3 nucleotides read TGTGCCAGCAGTGACATGGCTAGCGGAACTTCCTACGAGCAGTACTTC. Translated: CASSDMASGTSYEQYF.

This chain connects TRBV5-1 to TRBJ2-1, with TRBD2 matching 7 bases. V lost 0 bases to trimming and J lost 4 bases; unmatched junction nucleotides: 4. The V gene's germline CDR1 is SGHRS and CDR2 YFSETQ. The CDR3 is made up of 15 amino acids. CDR3 amino acids: CASSLVLADYNEQFF. CDR3 sequence (DNA): TGCGCCAGCAGCTTGGTTCTAGCGGATTACAATGAGCAGTTCTTC.

This chain joins TRBV6-4 and TRBJ2-1; the match to TRBD2 covers 9 bases. V shed 0 bases, J shed 7 bases, and the junction held 13 bases outside the gene matches. Per the germline V gene, CDR1 is MRHNA and CDR2 is SNTAGT. The CDR3 has 18 amino acids. CDR3 nucleotides: TGTGCCAGCAGTGACTCCGGCCTGACTAGCGGTAGCTATAATGAGCAGTTCTTC. This translates into CASSDSGLTSGSYNEQFF.

A few counts support this clone. V is TRBV10-3 and J is TRBJ1-2, with 7 bases that match TRBD1. CDR3 length equals 13 residues. The trim removed 3 bases at V and 5 bases at J, leaving 3 bases unmatched. Per the germline V gene, CDR1 is ENHRY and CDR2 is SYGVKD. The CDR3 loop is CAISESTGYGYTF. The CDR3 DNA follows: TGTGCCATCAGTGAATCGACAGGGTATGGCTACACCTTC.

This clone was recorded once. The rearrangement uses TRBV28 and TRBJ1-5, with D unresolved. The CDR3 runs 14 residues. Germline V gene data show CDR1 as MDHEN and CDR2 as SYDVKM. The V end lost 8 bases, the J end lost 4 bases, and 15 bases lay between the germline ends. CDR3 residues: CASVEIGSNQPQHF. The CDR3 region has the DNA TGTGCCAGCGTAGAGATCGGGTCAAATCAGCCCCAGCATTTT.

About this clone: The junction and the germline gene differ at one end; a read error may be behind it. The rearrangement joins TRBV4-2 to TRBJ1-1; D may be TRBD1 (5 bases). Germline lookup yields CDR1 LGHNA and CDR2 YNFKEQ. The CDR3 extends over 13 amino acids. DNA of the CDR3: TGTGCCAGCAGCCAAGATCAGGGCCGACAAGCAAGGTTT. It codes for CASSQDQGRQARF.

This chain links TRBV19 with TRBJ1-4; D is undetermined. V was shortened by 5 bases and J by 5 bases, with 15 bases between the two germline ends. CDR1 and CDR2 (germline): LNHDA, SQIVND (reference sequence). This CDR3 comprises 15 residues. CDR3 in DNA: TGTGCCAGTAGTTTATGGCGACAAACGAATGAAAAACTGTTTTTT. Residues: CASSLWRQTNEKLFF.

The chain couples TRBV6-6 to TRBJ2-4; no clear D gene. Per germline, CDR1 MNHNY and CDR2 SVGAGI (reference sequence). This CDR3 spans 12 amino acids. V was pared by 1 base and J by 6 bases, with 4 bases between. The CDR3 nucleotides read TGTGCCAGCAGTTACTACAGAAACATTCAGTACTTC. Translation gives CASSYYRNIQYF.

V gene TRBV5-4 combines with J gene TRBJ1-1; D gene uncertain. V was cut by 0 bases and J by 1 base, with 4 bases left in between. Germline CDR1 reads SGHNT; CDR2 reads YYREEE (reference sequence). CDR3 length: 13 residues. CDR3 residues: CASSLAGNTEAFF. The CDR3 nucleotides are TGTGCCAGCAGCTTGGCCGGGAACACTGAAGCTTTCTTT.

This sequence joins TRBV5-1 and TRBJ2-7; perhaps TRBD2 as D (6 bases). The CDR3 contains 15 residues. Trimming removed 0 bases at V and 1 base at J, with 11 bases between. The germline V gene has CDR1 SGHRS and CDR2 YFSETQ. CDR3 sequence reads: CASSLGTSRSYEQYF. The CDR3 DNA reads as TGCGCCAGCAGCTTGGGTACTAGCAGATCCTACGAGCAGTACTTC.

The gene calls are TRBV4-2 and TRBJ1-2; 9 bases line up with TRBD1. The trim removed 3 bases at V and 8 bases at J, leaving 10 bases unmatched. In germline, CDR1 is LGHNA, CDR2 YNFKEQ. CDR3 length: 15 amino acids. CDR3 coding DNA: TGTGCCAGCAGCCACCCCGGGACAGGGATGAGGGGCTACACCTTC. It encodes CASSHPGTGMRGYTF.

The V call is TRBV19, the J call TRBJ1-5; no definite D call. V was trimmed by 3 bases and J by 7 bases, leaving 19 bases between them. The CDR3 contains 16 residues. Germline CDR1 LNHDA, CDR2 SQIVND (reference sequence). The DNA of the CDR3 is TGTGCCAGTAGTATTCAGTCAGCCGCTTTGTCCCAGCCCCAGCATTTT. This codes for CASSIQSAALSQPQHF.